This T cell receptor (beta chain) was recorded in a study of CD8 T cells in Susac syndrome. This CDR3 region has 17 residues. Germline CDR1 SGHVS, CDR2 FQNEAQ. V lost 5 bases and J 0 bases, leaving 17 bases between the germline ends. Reverse transcription of roughly 0.5 to 1 ug RNA was carried out with random hexamers. With immunoSEQ multiplex PCR, TCR beta CDR3 was amplified across 54 Vbeta and 13 Jbeta. TCRdb fed the immunoSEQ multiplex PCR reads into MiXCR, producing one record per CDR3 protein. The sample holds roughly 400,000 distinct CDR3 sequences; more than 80% are singletons and the top ten take about 0.12%.

Sequencing was carried out using CD8+ T cells from PBMCs. The V call is TRBV7-8, the J call TRBJ1-3, with a possible D match to TRBD1 (5 bases). This clonotype was obtained from a human donor with multiple sclerosis. The CDR3 sequence is CASSITRVPTSGNTIYF. Written as DNA, the CDR3 is TGTGCCAGCAGCATAACCAGGGTCCCTACCTCTGGAAACACCATATATTTT.